Included here is one TCR beta chain sequence, with context. Its target antigen remains unknown. Gene names and germline sequences here are the mouse ones. The read gets to within 1 residue of the CDR3 end, and the germline J gene fills in the rest. Receptor amplification or capture employed the immunoSEQ multiplex PCR assay. TCRbeta CDR3 sequencing was performed at survey depth by Adaptive Biotechnologies, and CDR3 sequences, V/J genes, productive frequency and template counts were reported. TCR beta CDR3 regions were amplified from genomic DNA instead of RNA. In the source study's methods: Jensen-Shannon divergence was used to quantify pairwise repertoire overlap between tissues, with a value of 1 indicating complete divergence and a value of 0 indicating identical repertoires. Tissues were clustered by single-linkage agglomerative hierarchical clustering of pairwise JSD values, and the clustering results were displayed as dendrograms. GLIPH2 was applied to all patient samples using simulation_depth 1000, kmer_min_depth 3, and cdr3_length_cutoff 8, and only groups with more than two unique CDR3s were retained. A standardized tissue-overlap score extrapolated Jaccard GLIPH-group overlap across patients to a standard repertoire size of 1000 clones. To look at how diversity was associated with clinical or experimental variables, linear mixed-effect models were used, with tissue treated as a fixed effect and individual treated as a random effect. TCRdb limited this immuneACCESS table to in-frame rearrangements with V and J called. A share of clones is missing; checked studies link under half to unresolved V genes, and the rest is unexplained. Clone size and V and J calls were adopted from that table, with D and trimming inferred from the DNA. This sample gives several thousand clones in total; roughly 47% of them show up just once. The top ten clones comprise about 7.2% of the sample.

The sample is drawn from a study of tissue T cells after allogeneic stem cell transplantation (dated 2022 in TCRdb). Turning to the overall study: Using research autopsies of patients with and without GVHD, plus mouse models of GVHD, the study profiled TCR beta repertoires across many tissues. The human arm was conducted as a prospective observational study, and neither blinding nor randomization was performed.

The CDR3 runs 13 residues from the cysteine to the phenylalanine. The 36 bases shown cover part of the CDR3, and their frame starts at base 1. From a lookup of the germline V gene (reference sequence), CDR1 and CDR2 are KGHPV and FQNQEV. V is trimmed back by 6 bases and J by 4 bases, and the junction contains 2 bases that no gene match accounts for. What this sample's time point label stands for: mouse harvest day 7 after allogeneic transplant. Mouse grafts consisting of 10^7 T-cell-depleted bone marrow cells combined with 10^6 splenic CD5+ T cells were administered by tail vein injection. GVHD in mice was modeled with a major MHC-mismatch B6 (H2b) into BALB/c (H2d) model, and tissues were profiled at day 7 or 14. On day 7 or 14 post-transplant, mouse tissues and retro-orbital blood were harvested with separate sterile tools for each animal, and livers were flushed beforehand. Before genomic DNA isolation with the DNeasy Blood & Tissue Kit, mouse tissues were minced with razor blades in buffered saline.

Results and caveats for the whole study, not just this receptor: Only a few T cell clones appeared in more than one patient, yet motif-based clustering showed tissue-specific repertoire signatures that were shared between patients. In both patients and mice, T cells from blood and spleen picked up only a limited part of the TCR repertoire that was detected in tissues. The patient cohort was small and varied clinically, and sampling depth was recognized as a limitation. Which tissue TCRs were alloreactive or antigen-specific was not determined in the study, and some of the clones might have been host cells that persisted. Within patients, how anatomically similar tissues were was a major factor shaping TCR repertoire composition, regardless of disease or transplant status.

Sequencing was done on a sample of gut tissue. This sequence was found in a female BALB/c mouse given C57BL/6 T cells with graft-versus-host disease after an allogeneic hematopoietic cell transplant. The sequence links TRBV26 to TRBJ2-3; 9 bases in the junction line up with TRBD2. This receptor carries the CDR3 CASSDWGTETLYF. CDR3 DNA (partial): TGTGCCAGCAGCGACTGGGGGACAGAAACGCTGTAT.